This T cell receptor beta chain emerged from a study of beta chain features in type 1 diabetes. V lost 7 bases to trimming and J lost 1 base, with 5 bases between them. From germline, CDR1 is LNHDA and CDR2 SQIVND (reference sequence). The CDR3 contains 13 residues. The investigators reverse transcribed all of the isolated RNA, so they sequenced expressed TCRB transcripts. Profiled with immunoSEQ multiplex PCR; TCRdb holds only in-frame clones, not every one. The sample lists almost 350,000 clones, 6.5% to 10% occurring once. This clone was detected only a few times. This chain connects TRBV19 to TRBJ2-6; unclear D gene. The sequenced material came from central memory CD4+ T cells from blood. The clonotype originates from a woman between 18 and 30 years old in good health. The CDR3 reads CASMRSGANVLTF. The CDR3 nucleotides read TGTGCCAGTATGAGGTCTGGGGCCAACGTCCTGACTTTC.